This T cell receptor (beta chain) comes out of a study of T cell responses to AZD1222 COVID-19 vaccine listed by TCRdb under 2021. Looking at the study overall: Because spike-specific TCR depth and breadth did not differ between the two schedules, AZD1222 recipients who got a second dose at roughly 4 weeks were pooled with those who got a second dose at roughly 12 weeks. A total of just over 230 trial participants underwent TCR sequencing, of whom 207 received two doses of AZD1222 and some 25 received two doses of the MenACWY control vaccine. Enrollment into the trials was organized by age into subgroups of 18-55, 56-69 and 70-plus years, and those subgroups contained 148, 28 and 57 TCR-sequenced participants, respectively.

As regards this clone: Its antigen is currently not known. There are no base qualities to consult, and no much larger clone falls within one base. This sample includes further DNA sequences coding for the same CDR3.

In light of the paper, this sample's time point label describes: baseline before first vaccination. Vaccinee samples were obtained from the UK trials COV001 and COV002, which included a single-blind randomized controlled phase 2/3 trial of AZD1222 (ChAdOx1 nCoV-19) in healthy adults. Trial participant PBMC samples were collected at day 0 and day 28 after the second dose for TCRbeta chain sequencing. The CDR3 regions of human TCRbeta chains were subjected to immunosequencing. The original methods were these. TCRs in the repertoires were matched against a reference library of SARS-CoV-2-specific TCRs that had been generated with the MIRA antigen-specificity platform. Breadth was defined as the fraction of unique TCRs that were SARS-CoV-2-associated. Depth was defined as the fraction of total T cells that were SARS-CoV-2-associated. Using the MIRA data, each spike-specific TCR was mapped to the spike region that the TCR reacts to and placed in a CD4 or CD8 class. Log10-transformed breadth and depth values were compared by one-way ANOVA with Sidak's multiple comparisons tests. Sourced from immuneACCESS, this table was stored by TCRdb with only in-frame sequences that have V and J called. A share of the clones is absent; for the studies checked, an unresolved V gene accounts for under half, and the remainder has no known explanation. V, J and clone size reflect that table, while D and trimming were determined from the DNA. Recorded for this sample are some 120,000 clones; 92% of them occurred a single time. The ten largest clones represent around 0.96% of the sample.

From the germline V gene, CDR1 is KGHSH and CDR2 is LQKENI. Spanning cysteine to phenylalanine, the CDR3 consists of 13 amino acids. The read is trimmed to its CDR3 DNA, 39 bases read in frame from base 1. Cut back by 3 bases and 5 bases, the V and J ends lie 10 bases apart. Broad study findings and their caveats: No day 14 peak-response samples were available, so repertoires were characterized only after the peak T cell response. Reportedly, close to half of the unique spike-specific TCRs recognized epitopes lying outside the regions that are mutated in the B.1.351 and B.1.1.7 variants. Only five to seven AZD1222 recipients were SARS-CoV-2 seropositive at baseline, limiting conclusions about previously exposed vaccinees. The vaccine-associated CD4 TCRs covered the entire spike protein, and the dominant responses fell in regions 160-218 and 743-854. The 56-69-year group was small, and its depth increase did not reach significance, likely because of low power. Most participants were white British and females outnumbered males, and the authors suggested that clonal diversity may have been underestimated. After two AZD1222 doses, spike-specific TCR breadth and depth were significantly higher than at day 0 and than in MenACWY recipients.

The material was peripheral blood, obtained on day 0 of AZD1222 vaccination. The sequence was collected from an adult in good health. This chain joins TRBV18 to TRBJ1-2; a weak D assignment points to TRBD1 (5 bases agree). The bases are TGTGCCAGCTCACCGTCGGGGGATTATGGCTACACCTTC. Its translation is CASSPSGDYGYTF. The CDR3, completed at both ends by the reference TRBV18 and TRBJ1-2 genes, gives the full variable domain NAGVMQNPRHLVRRRGQEARLRCSPMKGHSHVYWYRQLPEEGLKFMVYLQKENIIDESGMPKERFSAEFPKEGPSILRIQQVVRGDSAAYFCASSPSGDYGYTFGSGTRLTVV.